The rows below give T cell receptor beta chains drawn from one sample of a study of cytomegalovirus exposure and HLA in healthy donors. Assay: immunoSEQ multiplex PCR; the TCRdb copy retains only in-frame clones and omits some. The sample consists of more than 80,000 clones, over 70% of them appearing once. Input material: PBMCs. All receptors come from a man younger than 35 in good health and CMV-seropositive. The CDR3 runs from the conserved cysteine through the conserved F or W. D genes are given only for firm matches. Clone size is given for some rows only: seen once, a few or many times, or a class if the clone is expanded.

v_call	clone_size	j_call	d_call	cdr3_nt	cdr3_aa
TRBV13	.	TRBJ1-2	TRBD1	TGTGCCAGCAGCGCCACAGGGGATGGCTACACCTTC	CASSATGDGYTF
TRBV4-1	once	TRBJ1-5	TRBD1	TGCGCCAGCAGCCACAGACAGGGTCAGCCCCAGCATTTT	CASSHRQGQPQHF
TRBV10-3	.	TRBJ1-1	TRBD1	TGTGCCATCAGTGGACAGGGGACACTGAACACTGAAGCTTTCTTT	CAISGQGTLNTEAFF
TRBV28	.	TRBJ2-7	TRBD2	TGTGCCAGCAGTTTCCTGGCGGGAGGAGGAAGCGAGCAGTACTTC	CASSFLAGGGSEQYF
TRBV29-1	.	TRBJ1-2	.	TGCAGCGTTGCACCAGGTTCTTTCGAGTACACCTTC	CSVAPGSFEYTF
TRBV29-1	.	TRBJ1-5	.	TGCAGCGTATCAGGGGCTAATAGCAATCAGCCCCAGCATTTT	CSVSGANSNQPQHF
TRBV6-5	.	TRBJ2-5	TRBD1	TGTGCCAGCCGGTTCACAGGGGTGACCCAAGAGACCCAGTACTTC	CASRFTGVTQETQYF
TRBV7-6	.	TRBJ2-2	TRBD2	TGTGCCAGCAGCCCTGGACTAGCGGGAGTAGTTGGCGGGGAGCTGTTTTTT	CASSPGLAGVVGGELFF
TRBV25-1	.	TRBJ2-2	.	TGTGCCAGCCGGAAGGACACCTACACCGGGGAGCTGTTTTTT	CASRKDTYTGELFF
TRBV6-5	.	TRBJ2-1	.	TGTGCCAGCAGTTCCCCACTAGTACCTAATGAGCAGCTCTTC	CASSSPLVPNEQLF
TRBV28	few	TRBJ2-7	TRBD2	TGTGCCAGCAGTACAGCGGGAGAAGTCTTCTACGAGCAGTACTTC	CASSTAGEVFYEQYF
TRBV9	.	TRBJ1-1	TRBD1	TGTGCCAGCAGCCCCCAGGGGGGTAGAACTGAAGCTTTCTTT	CASSPQGGRTEAFF
TRBV2	few	TRBJ1-4	.	TGTGCCAGCAGCAGTGTCGGAGCAACTAATGAAAAACTGTTTTTT	CASSSVGATNEKLFF
TRBV29-1	.	TRBJ1-4	TRBD1	TGCAGCGTTGTGGGGACAGATAATGAAAAACTGTTTTTT	CSVVGTDNEKLFF
TRBV5-4	few	TRBJ2-3	TRBD2	TGTGCCAGCAGCACTCGACTAGCGGGTACCGATACGCAGTATTTT	CASSTRLAGTDTQYF
TRBV5-6	.	TRBJ1-5	.	TGTGCCAGCAGCCGTCGACGAGGTCACAGGGCGGTGAGCAATCAGCCCCAGCATTTT	CASSRRRGHRAVSNQPQHF
TRBV6-6	.	TRBJ1-1	TRBD1	TGTGCCAGCAGTTACACGGGACAGGGGAACACTGAAGCTTTCTTT	CASSYTGQGNTEAFF
TRBV7-6	.	TRBJ2-3	TRBD1	TGTGCCGGCCCTAGGGGGACAGGGAGCACAGATACGCAGTATTTT	CAGPRGTGSTDTQYF
TRBV6-1	.	TRBJ2-7	TRBD2	TGTGCCAGCAGCAATAGCGGGAACTACGAGCAGTACTTC	CASSNSGNYEQYF
TRBV7-9	.	TRBJ2-1	.	TGTGCCAGCAGCTTACCTAAAGGGGAGCGGGCCGGTGAGCAGTTCTTC	CASSLPKGERAGEQFF
TRBV6-1	.	TRBJ2-7	.	TGTGCCAGCAGCCATGCCGGGTCCTACGAGCAGTACTTC	CASSHAGSYEQYF
TRBV9	.	TRBJ1-5	.	TGTGCCAGCAGCGCCACGGGGGGGGCTCAGCCCCAGCATTTT	CASSATGGAQPQHF
TRBV28	.	TRBJ1-5	.	TGTGCCATCCGAGGGTGGAATCAGCCCCAGCATTTT	CAIRGWNQPQHF
TRBV19	.	TRBJ2-1	TRBD1	TGTGCCAGTAGTATAGTACGACAGGGTCATGAGCAGTTCTTC	CASSIVRQGHEQFF
TRBV5-6	.	TRBJ2-3	.	TGTGCCAGCAGCTGGAGAAATACGCAGTATTTT	CASSWRNTQYF
TRBV10-1	.	TRBJ1-4	TRBD1	TGCGCCAGCAATGCAGGGGGAACTAATGAAAAACTGTTTTTT	CASNAGGTNEKLFF
TRBV4-2	.	TRBJ2-7	TRBD2	TGTGCCAGCAGCCAATTGAGTCGTAGCGGGAGGCGGTACGAGCAGTACTTC	CASSQLSRSGRRYEQYF
TRBV11-2	.	TRBJ2-3	TRBD2	TGTGCCAGCAGCGAGAGATTAGCTAGCGGGAGTTTAAGCACAGATACGCAGTATTTT	CASSERLASGSLSTDTQYF
TRBV6-5	.	TRBJ2-7	.	TGTGCCAGCAGTTACTCGAGCCGGTACTACGAGCAGTACTTC	CASSYSSRYYEQYF
TRBV9	.	TRBJ1-1	.	TGTGCCAGCAGCGGTGACAGGAACACTGAAGCTTTCTTT	CASSGDRNTEAFF
TRBV5-1	once	TRBJ2-3	TRBD2	TGCGCCAGCAGCTTGGGGACTAGCGGGGATACGCAGTATTTT	CASSLGTSGDTQYF
TRBV4-2	.	TRBJ1-5	TRBD1	TGTGCCAGCAGCCAAGGGACAGGGCGACAGCCCCAGCATTTT	CASSQGTGRQPQHF
TRBV7-9	few	TRBJ2-7	.	TGTGCCAGCAGCTTAGATGGGAGCTACGAGCAGTACTTC	CASSLDGSYEQYF
TRBV6-1	.	TRBJ2-1	TRBD1	TGTGCCAGCGTAGCCGGGACAGGGGGCTACAATGAGCAGTTCTTC	CASVAGTGGYNEQFF
TRBV28	.	TRBJ2-7	TRBD2	TGTGCCGCTATGAGGCTAGCGGGAGCCGAGCAGTACTTC	CAAMRLAGAEQYF
TRBV9	.	TRBJ2-3	TRBD2	TGTGCCAGCGGCTATAGCGGGAGCACAGATACGCAGTATTTT	CASGYSGSTDTQYF
TRBV6-1	once	TRBJ1-5	.	TGTGCCAGCATGGTCAATCTTGCGAGCAATCAGCCCCAGCATTTT	CASMVNLASNQPQHF
TRBV2	.	TRBJ2-5	.	TGTGCCAGCAGTGAAAACAGGGAGCCAGAGACCCAGTACTTC	CASSENREPETQYF
TRBV27	.	TRBJ2-7	.	TGTGCCAGCAGTCCCTCTAACCCCTACGAGCAGTACTTC	CASSPSNPYEQYF
TRBV6-5	.	TRBJ1-4	.	TGTGCCAGCAGAAAAGGGCCCGCGGGTGAAAAACTGTTTTTT	CASRKGPAGEKLFF
TRBV7-6	.	TRBJ1-1	TRBD1	TGTGCCAGCAGCCCCCGGACAGGGCTGAACACTGAAGCTTTCTTT	CASSPRTGLNTEAFF
TRBV4-2	.	TRBJ2-3	.	TGTGCCAGCAGCCAAGGGACTTTTTTACGCACAGATACGCAGTATTTT	CASSQGTFLRTDTQYF
TRBV5-1	.	TRBJ2-7	.	TGCGCCAGCAGCACGCCAAGGGAGGACCACGAGCAGTACTTC	CASSTPREDHEQYF
TRBV9	.	TRBJ2-1	.	TGTGCCAGCAGCGTATACGGAGGCCATGAGCAGTTCTTC	CASSVYGGHEQFF
TRBV4-1	.	TRBJ1-1	.	TGCGCCAGCAGCCGCGGACAGAACACTGAAGCTTTCTTT	CASSRGQNTEAFF
TRBV25-1	.	TRBJ2-1	.	TGTGCCAGCGGAAACGGGACTCCCCGGGATGAGCAGTTCTTC	CASGNGTPRDEQFF
TRBV5-1	.	TRBJ2-7	TRBD1	TGCGCCAGCAGCCGTCGGACAGGGGGGCTCCACTACGAGCAGTACTTC	CASSRRTGGLHYEQYF
TRBV7-9	.	TRBJ2-3	TRBD2	TGTGCCAGCGCTGGGGTTAGCGGGACCGATACGCAGTATTTT	CASAGVSGTDTQYF
TRBV7-2	.	TRBJ2-1	TRBD2	TGTGCCACCAAGCCCCGACTAGCGGGAGACGGTGAGCAGTTCTTC	CATKPRLAGDGEQFF
TRBV9	few	TRBJ2-3	TRBD2	TGTGCCAGCAGCCTTCGAGACAGGGCCCTAGCGGGAGTCACAGATACGCAGTATTTT	CASSLRDRALAGVTDTQYF